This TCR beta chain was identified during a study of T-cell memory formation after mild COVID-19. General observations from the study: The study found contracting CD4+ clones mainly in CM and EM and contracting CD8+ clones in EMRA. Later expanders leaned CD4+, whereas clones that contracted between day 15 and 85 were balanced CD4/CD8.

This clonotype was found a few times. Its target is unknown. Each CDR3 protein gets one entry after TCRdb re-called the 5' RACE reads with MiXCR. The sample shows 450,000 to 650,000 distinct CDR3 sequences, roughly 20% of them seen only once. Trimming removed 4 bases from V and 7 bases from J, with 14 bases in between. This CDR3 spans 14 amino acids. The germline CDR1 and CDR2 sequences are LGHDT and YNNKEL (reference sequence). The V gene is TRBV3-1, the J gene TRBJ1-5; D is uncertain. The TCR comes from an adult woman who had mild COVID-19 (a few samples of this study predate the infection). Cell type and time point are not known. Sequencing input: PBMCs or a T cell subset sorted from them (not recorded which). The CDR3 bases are TGTGCCAGCAGCCCGGTGGCATTCGGACAGCCCCAGCATTTT. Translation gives CASSPVAFGQPQHF.